What follows are 23 T cell receptor beta chains derived from one specimen sequenced in a study of blood T cell repertoires in COVID-19. Repertoires were generated with immunoSEQ multiplex PCR, while TCRdb's copy carries only in-frame clones and drops some. In the table there are roughly 210,000 clones, 88% of which are singletons. Sequenced material: peripheral blood. The receptors here all came from a man between 70 and 80 years old with acute or convalescent COVID-19.

The V and J genes are TRBV3-1 (or the pseudogene TRBV3-2) and TRBJ1-1; 8 nucleotides line up with TRBD1. After removal of 2 bases from V and 7 bases from J, the junction contained 9 bases not matched to a gene. Looked up from germline, CDR1 is LGHDT and CDR2 is YNNKEL (reference sequence). The CDR3 loop spans 15 amino acids. This CDR3 is CASSQIGQGRLEAFF. The CDR3 DNA follows: TGTGCCAGCAGCCAAATCGGACAGGGACGACTTGAAGCTTTCTTT.

This clone was seen just once. This chain connects TRBV5-4 to TRBJ2-7; 8 positions agree with TRBD1. V lost 4 bases, J lost 4 bases, and 7 bases stayed unmatched. This CDR3 region has 14 residues. CDR1 is SGHNT and CDR2 is YYREEE in the germline V gene (reference sequence). The CDR3, as DNA: TGTGCCAGCAGCGATGCAGGGGGCTGGTACGAGCAGTACTTC. Its protein product is CASSDAGGWYEQYF.

The rearrangement joins TRBV30 to TRBJ1-5; maybe TRBD1 (6 bases). Trimming cost V 2 bases and J 7 bases, with 15 bases left between them. CDR3 length: 14 residues. Per the germline V gene, CDR1 is GTSNPN and CDR2 is SVGIG (reference sequence). As DNA, the CDR3 is TGTGCCTGGAGTTTGGACAGTTGGCGGCAGCCCCAGCATTTT. Translating gives CAWSLDSWRQPQHF.

The rearrangement joins TRBV29-1 to TRBJ1-1, with 9 bases aligning to TRBD1. The CDR3 spans 10 residues. CDR1 and CDR2 (germline): SQVTM, ANQGSEA. Trimming at V came to 6 bases and at J to 10 bases, leaving 3 bases not matched to a gene. The CDR3 region is CSVGDRVAFF. The DNA for the CDR3 is TGCAGCGTGGGGGACAGGGTAGCTTTCTTT.

The V gene is TRBV11-3, the J gene TRBJ2-1, with 9 bases aligning to TRBD2. The CDR3 is 16 residues long. V was pared by 0 bases and J by 7 bases, with 7 bases of the junction left unmatched. Germline CDR1 is SGHNT and CDR2 is YENEEA. CDR3 sequence: CASSLDTASGANEQFF. The CDR3, as DNA: TGTGCCAGCAGCTTAGATACGGCTAGCGGGGCTAATGAGCAGTTCTTC.

The chain recombines TRBV19 with TRBJ1-2, with D hard to call. The V gene's germline CDR1 is LNHDA and CDR2 SQIVND (reference sequence). Trimming stripped 5 bases from V and 4 bases from J, with 17 bases between. This CDR3 region has 15 residues. CDR3 region: CASSVDTALVYGYTF. CDR3 nucleotide sequence: TGTGCCAGTAGTGTTGACACGGCTTTGGTCTATGGCTACACCTTC.

V and J are TRBV11-2 and TRBJ1-3; tentative D call: TRBD1 (6 bases). V was shortened by 6 bases and J by 5 bases, with 14 bases between the two germline ends. The CDR3 is 14 residues long. The germline CDR1 and CDR2 sequences are SGHAT and FQNNGV. The CDR3 is CASRPTGHRNTIYF. CDR3 DNA: TGTGCCAGCAGGCCGACAGGACACCGAAACACCATATATTTT.

This clone occurred a few times. The chain links TRBV3-1 (or the pseudogene TRBV3-2) to TRBJ1-2; D may be TRBD1 (5 bases). The length of the CDR3 is 14 residues. From germline, CDR1 is LGHDT and CDR2 YNNKEL (reference sequence). The germline V and J ends were trimmed by 2 bases and 3 bases, with 10 bases remaining between them. The CDR3 coding sequence is TGTGCCAGCAGCCAACAGGGTAGGGACTATGGCTACACCTTC. Its translation is CASSQQGRDYGYTF.

V usage is TRBV7-2 and J usage is TRBJ2-7; TRBD2 is a possible D gene (5 bases). This CDR3 has 14 residues. Germline V gives CDR1 SGHTA, CDR2 FQGNSA. Trimming left V 2 bases short and J 2 bases short, with 10 bases between. The CDR3 region is CASSLNGLTYEQYF. DNA for the CDR3: TGTGCCAGCAGCTTAAATGGACTCACCTACGAGCAGTACTTC.

V and J are TRBV28 and TRBJ1-1; 8 bases are shared with TRBD1. The CDR3 is made up of 15 amino acids. V was pared by 6 bases and J by 7 bases, with 13 bases of the junction left unmatched. CDR1 is MDHEN and CDR2 is SYDVKM in the germline V gene. The CDR3 region is CASSPGQGSPIEAFF. CDR3 sequence (DNA): TGTGCCAGCAGCCCTGGACAGGGAAGCCCAATTGAAGCTTTCTTT.

A few counts support this clone. The V gene is TRBV18, the J gene TRBJ2-7; D remains unclear. The germline V gene encodes CDR1 KGHSH and CDR2 LQKENI. V was cut by 3 bases and J by 3 bases, with 15 bases left in between. This CDR3 has 15 amino acids. The CDR3 DNA is TGTGCCAGCTCACCTACTGAGGTTCGAGGCTACGAGCAGTACTTC. This encodes CASSPTEVRGYEQYF.

The chain links TRBV5-1 to TRBJ2-6, with D maybe TRBD1 (6 bases). Germline V lookup: CDR1 SGHRS, CDR2 YFSETQ. The CDR3 has 16 residues. Between the trimmed V and J ends, which lost 4 bases and 2 bases, there was a span of 13 bases. CDR3 region: CASSTNYRAGANVLTF. The CDR3 DNA follows: TGCGCCAGCAGCACCAATTACAGGGCTGGGGCCAACGTCCTGACTTTC.

The V and J genes are TRBV29-1 and TRBJ2-1; 7 nucleotides agree with TRBD1. The V segment lost 6 bases and the J segment 7 bases; nucleotides outside the gene matches: 6. This CDR3 is built from 12 residues. From germline, CDR1 is SQVTM and CDR2 ANQGSEA. CDR3 DNA: TGCAGCGTGGACAGGTACGGGAATGAGCAGTTCTTC. As protein: CSVDRYGNEQFF.

The chain is built from TRBV6-1 and TRBJ2-1; perhaps TRBD1 as D (6 bases). Germline V gene data show CDR1 as MNHNS and CDR2 as SASEGT. The CDR3 runs to 14 residues. V was cut by 1 base and J by 6 bases, with 10 bases left in between. The CDR3 nucleotides read TGTGCCAGCAGTGAAGGGGGGCTACTCAATGAGCAGTTCTTC. Amino acids: CASSEGGLLNEQFF.

V is TRBV28 and J is TRBJ2-7, with TRBD2 as a possible D gene (6 bases). Germline V gene lookup returns CDR1 MDHEN and CDR2 SYDVKM. The CDR3 has 14 residues. Trimming shortened V by 2 bases and J by 6 bases, and 14 bases separated the two germline ends. The CDR3 here is CASSLAGSLLEQYF. Written as DNA, the CDR3 is TGTGCCAGCAGTTTAGCGGGAAGTCTCCTCGAGCAGTACTTC.

J is TRBJ1-3 and V is TRBV6-5; the D gene is possibly TRBD1 (6 bases). This CDR3 has 16 residues. Germline lookup yields CDR1 MNHEY and CDR2 SVGAGI. V was trimmed by 2 bases and J by 2 bases, leaving 13 bases between them. The CDR3 sequence: CASSYEQGRTGNTIYF. DNA for the CDR3: TGTGCCAGCAGTTACGAACAGGGAAGGACTGGAAACACCATATATTTT.

The rearrangement uses TRBV7-9 and TRBJ2-7, with TRBD2 matching 15 bases. Germline V gene sequence: CDR1 SEHNR, CDR2 FQNEAQ (reference sequence). Trimming at V came to 5 bases and at J to 4 bases, leaving 6 bases not matched to a gene. This CDR3 has 16 amino acids. The CDR3 sequence: CASSQAGLAGGYEQYF. The DNA for the CDR3 is TGTGCCAGCAGCCAAGCCGGACTAGCGGGAGGGTACGAGCAGTACTTC.

The chain uses TRBV4-3 and TRBJ2-1, with a weak D call TRBD1 (6 bases). Germline V gives CDR1 LGHNA, CDR2 YSLEER. The CDR3 is made up of 13 amino acids. V shed 0 bases and J shed 7 bases, with 7 bases lying between them. The CDR3 DNA reads TGCGCCAGCAGCCAAGAAGGGGGTAATGAGCAGTTCTTC. This translates into CASSQEGGNEQFF.

The V call is TRBV19, the J call TRBJ2-1, with TRBD2 identical over 7 bases. The V and J ends lost 5 bases and 3 bases, in that order; junction bases with no gene match: 7. This CDR3 contains 15 residues. From germline, CDR1 is LNHDA and CDR2 SQIVND (reference sequence). In DNA, the CDR3 is TGTGCCAGTAGTCTTTCGTGGGAGGGCTACAATGAGCAGTTCTTC. Encoded protein: CASSLSWEGYNEQFF.

The rearrangement uses TRBV11-2 and TRBJ1-1; possibly TRBD1 for D (5 bases). In germline, CDR1 is SGHAT, CDR2 FQNNGV. The CDR3 consists of 15 residues. Trimming shortened V by 5 bases and J by 8 bases, and 21 bases separated the two germline ends. The CDR3 DNA reads as TGTGCCAGCAGCCCCCGGGGGGGAAAAGATGCAGAAGCTTTCTTT. Protein product: CASSPRGGKDAEAFF.

The rearrangement uses TRBV12-3 or TRBV12-4 and TRBJ1-6; D gene uncertain. The CDR3 spans 12 residues. V lost 5 bases and J lost 7, with 6 bases in between. DNA of the CDR3: TGTGCCAGCAGTAAGGAGAATTCACCCCTCCACTTT. It codes for CASSKENSPLHF.

The V gene is TRBV19, the J gene TRBJ2-3; 7 bases line up with TRBD2. Germline V gene data show CDR1 as LNHDA and CDR2 as SQIVND (reference sequence). Unmatched junction bases numbered 5, after V lost 3 bases and J lost 2 bases. CDR3 length: 15 residues. The CDR3, as DNA: TGTGCCAGTAGTATGGTGGGAGGGGACACAGATACGCAGTATTTT. Translated: CASSMVGGDTDTQYF.

V is TRBV5-1 and J is TRBJ2-2; weak D call: TRBD2 (6 bases). The CDR3 loop spans 14 amino acids. CDR1 and CDR2 (germline): SGHRS, YFSETQ. Trimming took 4 bases from V and 3 from J, leaving 10 bases between them. The CDR3 loop is CASSPRGDTGELFF. The CDR3 nucleotides are TGCGCCAGCAGCCCCCGCGGGGACACCGGGGAGCTGTTTTTT.